The rows below give T cell receptor beta chains drawn from one sample of a study of vaccination effects on CD4 cells after COVID-19. Repertoires were generated with immunoSEQ multiplex PCR, while TCRdb's copy carries only in-frame clones and drops some. The table lists tens of thousands of clones, 70% to 85% of them singletons. Their antigens remain unidentified. Sequencing used CD4+ T cells from PBMCs cultured without peptide, obtained after COVID-19 vaccination. The receptors were sampled from a human donor who received a COVID-19 vaccine. The conserved cysteine and the conserved F or W are not part of the CDR3 here. The order of the fields is V gene, J gene, CDR3 length, CDR3 protein.

>TRBV5-1|TRBJ2-5|13
ASSGTGLRGETQY
>TRBV18|TRBJ1-4|12
ASSPPDRNEKLF
>TRBV3-1/TRBV3-2|TRBJ1-1|12
ASSQFQMNTEAF
>TRBV5-1|TRBJ1-4|15
ASSLNPVQGAGEKLF
>TRBV7-2|TRBJ2-3|15
ASSFLTGGWGTDTQY
>TRBV19|TRBJ1-6|9
ASSSGVALH
>TRBV19|TRBJ2-3|13
ASRTTGTRTDTQY
>TRBV18|TRBJ2-6|12
ASLGSPGANVLT
>TRBV7-3|TRBJ1-1|11
ASSSNSNTEAF
>TRBV11-2|TRBJ2-5|11
ASSFPAKETQY
>TRBV29-1|TRBJ1-1|13
SAIGTGAGGTEAF
>TRBV5-1|TRBJ2-1|12
ASSRTGFNNEQF
>TRBV2|TRBJ1-5|14
ASSEALTTGVQPQH
>TRBV7-2|TRBJ2-5|13
ASSFAGGSGETQY
>TRBV6-5|TRBJ1-5|13
ASSHGTGLNQPQH
>TRBV5-4|TRBJ2-3|13
ASSLGGQITDTQY
>TRBV15|TRBJ2-3|12
ATSRDRPPDTQY
>TRBV5-5|TRBJ2-5|12
ASSSGLSGETQY